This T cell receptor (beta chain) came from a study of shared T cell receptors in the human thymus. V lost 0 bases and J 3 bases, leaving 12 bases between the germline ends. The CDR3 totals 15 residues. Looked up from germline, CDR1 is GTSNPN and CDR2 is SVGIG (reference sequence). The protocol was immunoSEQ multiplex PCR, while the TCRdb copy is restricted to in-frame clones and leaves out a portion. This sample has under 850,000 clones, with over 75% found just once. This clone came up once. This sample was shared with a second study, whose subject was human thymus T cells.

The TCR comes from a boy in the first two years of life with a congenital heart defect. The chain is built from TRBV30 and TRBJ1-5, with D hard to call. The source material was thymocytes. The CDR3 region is CAWSVGVPPNQPQHF. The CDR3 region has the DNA TGTGCCTGGAGTGTGGGCGTCCCCCCCAATCAGCCCCAGCATTTT.